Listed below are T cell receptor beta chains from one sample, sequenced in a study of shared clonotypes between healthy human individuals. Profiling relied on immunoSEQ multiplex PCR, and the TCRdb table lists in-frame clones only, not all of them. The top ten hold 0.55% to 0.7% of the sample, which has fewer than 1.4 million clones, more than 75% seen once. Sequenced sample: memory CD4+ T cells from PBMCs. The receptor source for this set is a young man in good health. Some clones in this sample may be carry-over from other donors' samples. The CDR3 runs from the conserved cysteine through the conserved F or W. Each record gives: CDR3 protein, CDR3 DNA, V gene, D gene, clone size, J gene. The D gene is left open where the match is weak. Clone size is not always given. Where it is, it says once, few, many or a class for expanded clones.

CDR3: CASSPGLYGYTF; DNA: TGTGCCAGCAGCCCGGGCCTCTATGGCTACACCTTC; V: TRBV28; D: .; size: many; J: TRBJ1-2
CDR3: CASSPDGGSGNTIYF; DNA: TGTGCCAGCAGCCCAGACGGAGGCTCTGGAAACACCATATATTTT; V: TRBV7-9; D: .; size: .; J: TRBJ1-3
CDR3: CAWSAYRTGPNSGANVLTF; DNA: TGTGCCTGGAGTGCCTACCGGACAGGGCCCAACTCTGGGGCCAACGTCCTGACTTTC; V: TRBV30; D: TRBD1; size: .; J: TRBJ2-6
CDR3: CSVEGSARAVEAFF; DNA: TGCAGCGTTGAAGGTTCGGCCAGGGCGGTTGAAGCTTTCTTT; V: TRBV29-1; D: .; size: .; J: TRBJ1-1
CDR3: CASSLSLAGGGTDTQYF; DNA: TGTGCCAGCAGCTTGTCACTAGCGGGAGGTGGCACAGATACGCAGTATTTT; V: TRBV5-4; D: TRBD2; size: .; J: TRBJ2-3
CDR3: CASSLGHDTYEQYF; DNA: TGTGCCAGCAGTCTCGGACACGACACCTACGAGCAGTACTTC; V: TRBV27; D: .; size: .; J: TRBJ2-7
CDR3: CASSQGDRASYGYTF; DNA: TGCGCCAGCAGCCAAGGGGATCGGGCCAGCTATGGCTACACCTTC; V: TRBV4-3; D: .; size: .; J: TRBJ1-2
CDR3: CASSPRQGGPLDGYTF; DNA: TGTGCCAGCAGCCCACGACAGGGAGGGCCACTCGATGGCTACACCTTC; V: TRBV5-6; D: TRBD1; size: .; J: TRBJ1-2
CDR3: CASSYSLAEGYTF; DNA: TGTGCCAGCAGTTACTCTTTAGCGGAGGGCTACACCTTC; V: TRBV6-6; D: .; size: .; J: TRBJ1-2
CDR3: CASSQMAVRQVYSLEQYF; DNA: TGCGCCAGCAGCCAAATGGCCGTTCGACAGGTATACTCTCTCGAGCAGTACTTC; V: TRBV4-1; D: .; size: .; J: TRBJ2-7
CDR3: CARSLARTAEKLFF; DNA: TGTGCCAGAAGCTTGGCCAGGACGGCTGAAAAACTGTTTTTT; V: TRBV5-3; D: .; size: .; J: TRBJ1-4
CDR3: CAREGEGGKEKLFF; DNA: TGTGCCCGGGAGGGCGAGGGGGGAAAGGAAAAACTGTTTTTT; V: TRBV30; D: .; size: .; J: TRBJ1-4
CDR3: CASSLGQMNTEAFF; DNA: TGTGCCAGCAGCTTGGGACAGATGAACACTGAAGCTTTCTTT; V: TRBV5-4; D: .; size: .; J: TRBJ1-1
CDR3: CASSLGPRTGVNYGYTF; DNA: TGTGCCAGCAGCTTAGGTCCGAGGACAGGGGTAAACTATGGCTACACCTTC; V: TRBV7-2; D: TRBD1; size: .; J: TRBJ1-2
CDR3: CASSLEPEQYF; DNA: TGTGCCAGCAGCTTAGAACCGGAGCAGTACTTC; V: TRBV7-2; D: .; size: once; J: TRBJ2-7
CDR3: CAWRGTAEYNEQFF; DNA: TGTGCCTGGAGGGGGACAGCCGAGTACAATGAGCAGTTCTTC; V: TRBV30; D: TRBD1; size: .; J: TRBJ2-1
CDR3: CASRSQEAGVEETQYF; DNA: TGTGCCAGCAGGTCCCAGGAGGCGGGAGTAGAAGAGACCCAGTACTTC; V: TRBV2; D: TRBD2; size: .; J: TRBJ2-5
CDR3: CASSVLAGKTGELFF; DNA: TGTGCCAGCAGCGTCTTAGCGGGTAAAACCGGGGAGCTGTTTTTT; V: TRBV11-2; D: TRBD2; size: .; J: TRBJ2-2
CDR3: CASRVGPSRGYTF; DNA: TGTGCCAGCAGGGTAGGTCCCTCCAGGGGCTACACCTTC; V: TRBV5-5; D: .; size: .; J: TRBJ1-2
CDR3: CASSPLVSYEQYF; DNA: TGTGCCAGCTCACCACTCGTCTCCTACGAGCAGTACTTC; V: TRBV18; D: .; size: .; J: TRBJ2-7
CDR3: CAISDYLAGGLSTDTQYF; DNA: TGTGCCATCAGTGACTATTTAGCGGGAGGATTGAGCACAGATACGCAGTATTTT; V: TRBV10-3; D: TRBD2; size: many; J: TRBJ2-3
CDR3: CASSLAAGLLGGYTF; DNA: TGTGCCAGCAGCTTGGCGGCAGGGCTTTTGGGTGGCTACACCTTC; V: TRBV4-2; D: .; size: .; J: TRBJ1-2
CDR3: CASSLHEKLFF; DNA: TGTGCCAGCAGTTTACACGAAAAACTGTTTTTT; V: TRBV28; D: .; size: .; J: TRBJ1-4
CDR3: CASSIDRSGQQYF; DNA: TGTGCCAGTAGTATAGATCGTTCGGGACAGCAGTACTTC; V: TRBV19; D: .; size: .; J: TRBJ2-7
CDR3: CASSYGTGRTEAFF; DNA: TGTGCCAGCAGTTACGGGACAGGGAGGACTGAAGCTTTCTTT; V: TRBV6-5; D: TRBD1; size: once; J: TRBJ1-1
CDR3: CASSENLGTSGSNEQFF; DNA: TGCGCCAGCAGTGAGAACCTCGGGACTAGCGGGTCCAATGAGCAGTTCTTC; V: TRBV10-1; D: TRBD2; size: many; J: TRBJ2-1
CDR3: CASSWTGRGTEAFF; DNA: TGTGCCAGCAGTTGGACAGGGAGGGGTACTGAAGCTTTCTTT; V: TRBV7-8; D: TRBD1; size: few; J: TRBJ1-1
CDR3: CASSLMGDENTEAFF; DNA: TGCGCCAGCAGCTTGATGGGGGACGAGAACACTGAAGCTTTCTTT; V: TRBV5-1; D: .; size: many; J: TRBJ1-1
CDR3: CANSQERQAVLSGNTIYF; DNA: TGCGCCAACAGCCAAGAACGGCAGGCAGTCCTCTCTGGAAACACCATATATTTT; V: TRBV4-3; D: .; size: .; J: TRBJ1-3
CDR3: CASSVARGRVAGELFF; DNA: TGTGCCAGCAGCGTAGCTAGGGGGCGGGTCGCCGGGGAGCTGTTTTTT; V: TRBV9; D: TRBD1; size: few; J: TRBJ2-2
CDR3: CASSRDSSGNTIYF; DNA: TGCGCCAGCAGCCGCGACAGCTCTGGAAACACCATATATTTT; V: TRBV5-1; D: .; size: few; J: TRBJ1-3
CDR3: CASSTRLNTEAFF; DNA: TGTGCCAGCAGTACCAGGTTGAACACTGAAGCTTTCTTT; V: TRBV27; D: .; size: .; J: TRBJ1-1
CDR3: CASSLWETGNEKLFF; DNA: TGCGCCAGCAGCTTGTGGGAGACAGGAAATGAAAAACTGTTTTTT; V: TRBV5-1; D: .; size: few; J: TRBJ1-4
CDR3: CASSEPARRASYEQYF; DNA: TGTGCCAGCAGTGAACCCGCCAGGAGGGCCTCCTACGAGCAGTACTTC; V: TRBV6-1; D: .; size: .; J: TRBJ2-7
CDR3: CASSENLAVETQYF; DNA: TGTGCCAGCAGTGAAAATCTAGCCGTTGAGACCCAGTACTTC; V: TRBV2; D: .; size: .; J: TRBJ2-5
CDR3: CASSFDRVGEQYF; DNA: TGTGCCAGCAGCTTTGACAGGGTCGGCGAGCAGTACTTC; V: TRBV11-1; D: TRBD1; size: .; J: TRBJ2-7
CDR3: CASSPPGQRITDTQYF; DNA: TGTGCCAGCAGTCCGCCGGGACAGAGGATCACAGATACGCAGTATTTT; V: TRBV25-1; D: TRBD1; size: .; J: TRBJ2-3
CDR3: CASSPSLAGGRATQYF; DNA: TGTGCCAGCTCACCATCTCTAGCGGGAGGCCGCGCTACGCAGTATTTT; V: TRBV18; D: TRBD2; size: .; J: TRBJ2-3
CDR3: CASSVAPEVYEQYF; DNA: TGTGCCAGCAGCGTAGCCCCCGAGGTCTACGAGCAGTACTTC; V: TRBV9; D: .; size: .; J: TRBJ2-7
CDR3: CASSETGRGPQHF; DNA: TGTGCCAGCAGTGAGACGGGACGTGGGCCCCAGCATTTT; V: TRBV6-1; D: .; size: .; J: TRBJ1-5
CDR3: CSVGGETDTQYF; DNA: TGCAGCGTTGGTGGTGAGACAGATACGCAGTATTTT; V: TRBV29-1; D: .; size: .; J: TRBJ2-3
CDR3: CASSSGTSGSDEQFF; DNA: TGCGCCAGCAGTTCAGGGACTAGCGGGAGCGACGAGCAGTTCTTC; V: TRBV5-1; D: TRBD2; size: .; J: TRBJ2-1
CDR3: CASSPTGPYEQYF; DNA: TGTGCCAGCAGTCCGACAGGCCCCTACGAGCAGTACTTC; V: TRBV6-5; D: .; size: .; J: TRBJ2-7
CDR3: CASRPGPSGYGYTF; DNA: TGTGCCAGCAGGCCTGGACCCTCTGGCTATGGCTACACCTTC; V: TRBV6-1; D: .; size: .; J: TRBJ1-2
CDR3: CAISEGASDTDTQYF; DNA: TGTGCCATCAGTGAAGGGGCCTCTGACACAGATACGCAGTATTTT; V: TRBV10-3; D: .; size: .; J: TRBJ2-3
CDR3: CASSRDTASGANVLTF; DNA: TGCGCCAGCAGCCGGGACACAGCCTCTGGGGCCAACGTCCTGACTTTC; V: TRBV5-1; D: .; size: .; J: TRBJ2-6
CDR3: CASSPLARDHSYEQYF; DNA: TGTGCCAGCAGCCCCCTGGCCAGGGACCATTCCTACGAGCAGTACTTC; V: TRBV5-6; D: .; size: .; J: TRBJ2-7
CDR3: CASSQRQGDEQYF; DNA: TGTGCCAGCAGCCAAAGACAGGGCGACGAGCAGTACTTC; V: TRBV4-2; D: TRBD1; size: .; J: TRBJ2-7
CDR3: CASSDGRFPLHF; DNA: TGTGCCAGCAGTGATGGGAGGTTTCCCCTCCACTTT; V: TRBV6-1; D: .; size: once; J: TRBJ1-6
CDR3: CAWSVLAGAPQTGELFF; DNA: TGTGCCTGGAGTGTACTAGCGGGGGCTCCCCAAACCGGGGAGCTGTTTTTT; V: TRBV30; D: TRBD2; size: .; J: TRBJ2-2
CDR3: CASSLLGRGDTQYF; DNA: TGTGCCAGCAGCTTACTAGGGAGGGGAGATACGCAGTATTTT; V: TRBV7-3; D: TRBD2; size: .; J: TRBJ2-3